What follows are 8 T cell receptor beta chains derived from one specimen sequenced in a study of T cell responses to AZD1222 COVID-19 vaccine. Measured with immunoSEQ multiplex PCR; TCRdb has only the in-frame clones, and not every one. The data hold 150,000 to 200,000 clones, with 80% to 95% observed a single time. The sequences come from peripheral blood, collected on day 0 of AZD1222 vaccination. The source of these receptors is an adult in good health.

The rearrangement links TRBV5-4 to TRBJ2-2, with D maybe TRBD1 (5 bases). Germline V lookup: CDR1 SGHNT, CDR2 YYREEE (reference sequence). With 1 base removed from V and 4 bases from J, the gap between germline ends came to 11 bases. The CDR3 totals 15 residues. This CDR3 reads CASSLRGYLTGELFF. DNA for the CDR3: TGTGCCAGCAGCTTGAGGGGTTATCTCACCGGGGAGCTGTTTTTT.

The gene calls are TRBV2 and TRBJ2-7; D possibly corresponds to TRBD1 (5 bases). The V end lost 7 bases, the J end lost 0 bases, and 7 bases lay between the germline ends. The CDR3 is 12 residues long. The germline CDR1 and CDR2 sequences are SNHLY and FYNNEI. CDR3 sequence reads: CASKDSSYEQYF. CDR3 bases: TGTGCCAGCAAAGACAGCTCCTACGAGCAGTACTTC.

CDR3 protein: CASSPPRRDGTEAFF. In nucleotides, the CDR3 is TGTGCCAGCAGCCCGCCCCGAAGGGACGGAACTGAAGCTTTCTTT. The chain recombines TRBV7-2 with TRBJ1-1; TRBD1 might be the D (5 bases). The CDR3 length is 15 residues. V was shortened by 5 bases and J by 5 bases, with 18 bases between the two germline ends. Per germline, CDR1 SGHTA and CDR2 FQGNSA.

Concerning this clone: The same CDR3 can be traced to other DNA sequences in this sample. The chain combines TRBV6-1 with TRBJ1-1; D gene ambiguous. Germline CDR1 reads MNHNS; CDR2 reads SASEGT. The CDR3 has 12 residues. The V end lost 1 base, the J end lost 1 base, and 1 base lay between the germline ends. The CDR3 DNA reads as TGTGCCAGCAGTGAAGGGAACACTGAAGCTTTCTTT. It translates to CASSEGNTEAFF.

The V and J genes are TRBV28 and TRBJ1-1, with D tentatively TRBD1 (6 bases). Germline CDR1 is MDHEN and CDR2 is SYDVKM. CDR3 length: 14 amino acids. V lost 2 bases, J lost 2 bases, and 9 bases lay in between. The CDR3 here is CASSLADRNTEAFF. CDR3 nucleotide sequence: TGTGCCAGCAGTTTAGCGGACAGAAACACTGAAGCTTTCTTT.

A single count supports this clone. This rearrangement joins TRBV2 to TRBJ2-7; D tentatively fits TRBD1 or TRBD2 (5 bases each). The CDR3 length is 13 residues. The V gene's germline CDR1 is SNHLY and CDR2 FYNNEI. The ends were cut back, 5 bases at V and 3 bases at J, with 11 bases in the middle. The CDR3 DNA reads TGTGCCAGCAGTCCGGGACCGTACTACGAGCAGTACTTC. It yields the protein CASSPGPYYEQYF.

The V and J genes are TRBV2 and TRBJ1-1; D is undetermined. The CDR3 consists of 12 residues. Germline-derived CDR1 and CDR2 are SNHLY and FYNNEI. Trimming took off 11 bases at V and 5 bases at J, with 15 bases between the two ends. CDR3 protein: CAVLRVSTEAFF. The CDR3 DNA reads TGTGCCGTTCTTCGTGTGAGTACTGAAGCTTTCTTT.

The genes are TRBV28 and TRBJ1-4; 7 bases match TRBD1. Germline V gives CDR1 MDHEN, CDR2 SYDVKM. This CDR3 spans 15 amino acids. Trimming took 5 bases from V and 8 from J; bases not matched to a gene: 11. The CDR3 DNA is TGTGCCAGCAGTCTCCAGACGGGACAGAAGGAAAAACTGTTTTTT. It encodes CASSLQTGQKEKLFF. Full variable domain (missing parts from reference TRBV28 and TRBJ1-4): DVKVTQSSRYLVKRTGEKVFLECVQDMDHENMFWYRQDPGLGLRLIYFSYDVKMKEKGDIPEGYSVSREKKERFSLILESASTNQTSMYLCASSLQTGQKEKLFFGSGTQLSVL.